A selection of T cell receptor beta chains follows, all from one sample in a study of Graves' ophthalmopathy and Graves' hyperthyroidism. TCRdb re-called the multiplex PCR reads with MiXCR, one entry per CDR3 protein. The table shows about 700,000 distinct CDR3 sequences, with 40% occurring only once. Material: peripheral blood. These receptors originate from an adult man with Graves' ophthalmopathy. Each CDR3 is given with its conserved first and last residue. D genes are given only for firm matches.

V	D	CDR3
TRBV11-3	.	CASSPGLGDGYTF
TRBV29-1	TRBD1	CSVLGDSNYEQYF
TRBV5-5	.	CASSNRLGRDEQYF
TRBV15	TRBD1	CATSDGTASTDTQYF
TRBV6-5	TRBD1	CASSWGQGATEAFF
TRBV7-4	TRBD1	CASSSRQGRRNTEAFF
TRBV25-1	.	CASSDSVYNSPLHF
TRBV7-9	TRBD1	CAGSQGQGSGYTF
TRBV7-2	TRBD1	CASSSDRVGYTF
TRBV28	TRBD1	CASSLVGTGPYQPQHF
TRBV29-1	TRBD1	CSVLTGEEKLFF
TRBV20-1	.	CSASGQSGNQPQHF
TRBV29-1	TRBD1	CSVIPGQASYEQYF
TRBV29-1	.	CSVFSNTGELFF
TRBV7-9	.	CASSPTHPGELFF
TRBV2	.	CASTELAGAVEAFF
TRBV6-1	.	CASSVQSPLHF
TRBV25-1	.	CASSEWGSTTNEKLFF
TRBV7-9	.	CASSFEFDKSSGNTIYF
TRBV7-2	.	CASSVAHMTANYGYTF
TRBV7-9	.	CASSFDQGYEQYF
TRBV9	.	CASSVQPGPSYGYTF
TRBV2	TRBD1	CASLWGQAPSSGANVLTF
TRBV11-3	.	CASSYTGTQNTEAFF
TRBV7-9	TRBD1	CASSSLTGGTTNEKLFF
TRBV14	TRBD1	CASSQDDRAGNTIYF
TRBV4-2	.	CASSQETQGAQFF
TRBV10-3	TRBD1	CAISGDRGIVTEAFF
TRBV25-1	.	CASSSLISGANVLTF
TRBV18	.	CASSLRQDEQYF
TRBV7-2	TRBD2	CASSLLAGSYEQYF
TRBV10-3	TRBD1	CASRAGQGSGYEQYF
TRBV2	.	CASSEVSGMNTEAFF
TRBV6-6	.	CASSDKGNEQYF
TRBV14	.	CASSPLDWATEAFF
TRBV7-2	.	CASSTWDRNTIYF
TRBV11-3	.	CASSQSGVGSPLHF
TRBV12-3/TRBV12-4	.	CASMGPTRGTEAFF
TRBV9	TRBD1	CASSQIPGQGAYGYTF
TRBV7-9	TRBD1	CASSQDWTGALNYGYTF
TRBV19	TRBD1	CASSKQGATGTGELFF
TRBV5-6	.	CASSLANTPVEETQYF
TRBV29-1	TRBD1	CSVAPGQGGYEQYF
TRBV10-3	.	CAISEADRETQYF
TRBV6-5	.	CASSYSQGKFETQYF